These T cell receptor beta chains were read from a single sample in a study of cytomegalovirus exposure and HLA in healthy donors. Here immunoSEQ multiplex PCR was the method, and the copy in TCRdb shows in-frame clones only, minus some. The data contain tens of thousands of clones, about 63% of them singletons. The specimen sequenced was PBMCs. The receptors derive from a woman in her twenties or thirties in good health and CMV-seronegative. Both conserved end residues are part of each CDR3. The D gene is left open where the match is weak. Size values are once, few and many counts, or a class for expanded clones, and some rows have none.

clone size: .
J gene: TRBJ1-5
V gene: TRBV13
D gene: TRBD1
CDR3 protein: CASSLGQGSQPQHF
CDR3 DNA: TGTGCCAGCAGCCTAGGACAGGGCAGTCAGCCCCAGCATTTT

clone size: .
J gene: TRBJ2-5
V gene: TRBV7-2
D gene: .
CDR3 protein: CASSPGTSLRTQYF
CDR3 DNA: TGTGCCAGCAGCCCCGGGACTTCCTTGAGGACCCAGTACTTC

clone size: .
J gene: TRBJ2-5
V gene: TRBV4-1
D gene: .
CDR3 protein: CASSQDPQGGTQYF
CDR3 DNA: TGCGCCAGCAGCCAGGACCCCCAGGGGGGGACCCAGTACTTC

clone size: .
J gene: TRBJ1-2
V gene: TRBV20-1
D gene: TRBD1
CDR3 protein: CSARTGNGYTF
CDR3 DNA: TGCAGTGCTCGGACAGGCAATGGCTACACCTTC

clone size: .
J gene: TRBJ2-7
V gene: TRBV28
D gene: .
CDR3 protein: CASGEFYEQYF
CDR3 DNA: TGTGCCAGCGGGGAGTTTTACGAGCAGTACTTC

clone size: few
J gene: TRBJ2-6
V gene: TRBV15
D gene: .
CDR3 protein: CATSRAGSGANVLTF
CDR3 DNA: TGTGCCACCAGCAGGGCAGGATCTGGGGCCAACGTCCTGACTTTC

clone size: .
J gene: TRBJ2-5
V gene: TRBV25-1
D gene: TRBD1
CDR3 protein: CASSEPPGQGAVETQYF
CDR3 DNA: TGTGCCAGCAGTGAACCCCCGGGACAGGGGGCGGTGGAGACCCAGTACTTC

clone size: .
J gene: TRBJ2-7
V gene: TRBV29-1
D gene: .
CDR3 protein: CSVRPGYEQYF
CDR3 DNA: TGCAGCGTCCGCCCGGGCTACGAGCAGTACTTC

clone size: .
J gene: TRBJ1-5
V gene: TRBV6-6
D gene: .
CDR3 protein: CASSLGQSPTQHF
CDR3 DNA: TGTGCCAGCAGCCTAGGACAGTCTCCGACCCAGCATTTT

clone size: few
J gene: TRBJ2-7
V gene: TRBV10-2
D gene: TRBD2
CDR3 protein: CASSSRRRGLAGKSSYEQYF
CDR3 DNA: TGCGCCAGCAGTTCAAGGCGTCGTGGACTAGCGGGGAAAAGCTCCTACGAGCAGTACTTC

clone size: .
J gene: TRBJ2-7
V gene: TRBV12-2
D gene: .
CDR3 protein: CASRPGRTSLSYEQYF
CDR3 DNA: TGTGCAAGTCGCCCCGGTCGGACTAGCCTCTCCTACGAGCAGTACTTC

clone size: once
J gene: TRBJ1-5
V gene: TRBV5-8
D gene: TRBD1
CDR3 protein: CASSLVKFFFRDRGQPQHF
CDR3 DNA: TGTGCCAGCAGCTTGGTCAAGTTTTTTTTCCGGGACAGGGGCCAGCCCCAGCATTTT

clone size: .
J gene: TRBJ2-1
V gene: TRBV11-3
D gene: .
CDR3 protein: CASSLNRDNEQFF
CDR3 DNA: TGTGCCAGCAGCTTAAACCGGGACAATGAGCAGTTCTTC

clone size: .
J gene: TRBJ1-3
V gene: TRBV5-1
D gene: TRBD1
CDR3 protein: CASTTGNSGNTIYF
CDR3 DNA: TGCGCCAGCACGACAGGGAACTCTGGAAACACCATATATTTT

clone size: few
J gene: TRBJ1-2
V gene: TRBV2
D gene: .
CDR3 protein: CASSEGWAPSSYTF
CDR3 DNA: TGTGCCAGCAGTGAAGGATGGGCTCCAAGTAGCTACACCTTC

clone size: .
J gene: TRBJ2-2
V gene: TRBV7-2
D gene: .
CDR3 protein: CASSLQGGGAGELFF
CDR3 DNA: TGTGCCAGCAGCTTACAGGGCGGTGGCGCCGGGGAGCTGTTTTTT

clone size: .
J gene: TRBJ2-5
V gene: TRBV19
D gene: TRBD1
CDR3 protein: CASSIGQGTETQYF
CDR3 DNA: TGTGCCAGTAGTATAGGACAGGGGACCGAGACCCAGTACTTC

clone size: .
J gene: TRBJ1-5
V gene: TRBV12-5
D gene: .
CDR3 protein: CASGDKNQPQHF
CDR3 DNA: TGTGCTAGTGGTGACAAGAATCAGCCCCAGCATTTT

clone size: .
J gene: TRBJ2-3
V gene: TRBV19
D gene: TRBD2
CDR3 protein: CASSITSGRADTQYF
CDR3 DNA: TGTGCCAGTAGTATCACTAGCGGGAGGGCAGATACGCAGTATTTT

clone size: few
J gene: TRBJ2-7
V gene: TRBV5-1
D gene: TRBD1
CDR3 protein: CASSRTGGQSYEQYF
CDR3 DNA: TGCGCCAGCAGCCGGACAGGGGGCCAGTCCTACGAGCAGTACTTC